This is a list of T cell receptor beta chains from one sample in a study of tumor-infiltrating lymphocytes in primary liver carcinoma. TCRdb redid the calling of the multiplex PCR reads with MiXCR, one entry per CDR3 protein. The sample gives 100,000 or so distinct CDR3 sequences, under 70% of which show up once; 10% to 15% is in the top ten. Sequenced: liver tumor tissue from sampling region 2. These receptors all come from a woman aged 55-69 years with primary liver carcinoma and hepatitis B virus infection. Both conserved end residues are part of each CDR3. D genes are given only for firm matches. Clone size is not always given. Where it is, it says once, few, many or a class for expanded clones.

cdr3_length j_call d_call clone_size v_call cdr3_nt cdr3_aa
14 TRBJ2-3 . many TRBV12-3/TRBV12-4 TGTGCCAGCAGTTTGGGCGGATCCACAGATACGCAGTATTTT CASSLGGSTDTQYF
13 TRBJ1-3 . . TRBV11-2 TGTGCCAGCCCCGGGGGGCGAGGAAACACCATATATTTT CASPGGRGNTIYF
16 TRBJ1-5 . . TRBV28 TGTGCCAGCACCCCGTTGGGGCAAAATAGCAATCAGCCCGAGCATTTT CASTPLGQNSNQPEHF
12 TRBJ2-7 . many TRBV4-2 TGTGCCAGCAGCCAAGAGATGGGCGAGCAGTACTTC CASSQEMGEQYF
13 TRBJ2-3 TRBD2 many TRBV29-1 TGCAGCGTTGAGGCTAGCGGTACAGATACGCAGTATTTT CSVEASGTDTQYF
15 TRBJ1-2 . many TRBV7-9 TGTGCCAGCAGCTTAGAAGGTCTGCAGGTTGGCGGCTACACCTTC CASSLEGLQVGGYTF
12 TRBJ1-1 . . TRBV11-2 TGTGCCAGCAGCACTAAACAAGCTGAAGCCTTCTTT CASSTKQAEAFF
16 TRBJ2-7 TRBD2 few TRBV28 TGTGCCAGCAGTCCAGAGGGGGCGGGAGGGCCGTTCGAGCAGTACTTC CASSPEGAGGPFEQYF
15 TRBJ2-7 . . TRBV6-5 TGTGCCAGCAGCTACATAGGAGAACAGGCCTACGAGCACTACTTC CASSYIGEQAYEHYF
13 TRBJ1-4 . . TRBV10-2 TGCGCCAGCAGTGTGGCGGCTGGAGAAAAACTGTTTTTT CASSVAAGEKLFF
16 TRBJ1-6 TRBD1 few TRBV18 TGTGCCAGCTCACTCTACACAGGGGGGGATAATTCACCCCTCCACTTT CASSLYTGGDNSPLHF
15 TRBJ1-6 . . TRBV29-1 TGCAACGTTGCAGTAGGAGCGTCAAATAATTCACCCCTCCACTTT CNVAVGASNNSPLHF
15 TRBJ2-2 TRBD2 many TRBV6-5 TGTGCCAGCAGCCTACTAGCGGGAGGTACCGGGGAGCTGTTTTTT CASSLLAGGTGELFF
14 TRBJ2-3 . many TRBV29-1 TGCAGCGTTTTGCGTCAGGGCCGCACAGATACGCAGTATTTT CSVLRQGRTDTQYF
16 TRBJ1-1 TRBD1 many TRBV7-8 TGTGCCAGCAGCTTCGGACAAGGGGGCTTGAACACTGAAGCTTTCTTT CASSFGQGGLNTEAFF
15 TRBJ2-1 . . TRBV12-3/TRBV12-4 TGTGCCAGCAGTTTGGTCCTAGCGACACTCAATGAGCAGTTCTTC CASSLVLATLNEQFF
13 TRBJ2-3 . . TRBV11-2 TGTGCCAGCAGCCTGCGATGGGGAAATACACAGTATTTT CASSLRWGNTQYF
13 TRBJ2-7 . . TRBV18 TGTGTCAGCTCACAGACTAGCTCCTACGAGCAGTACTTC CVSSQTSSYEQYF
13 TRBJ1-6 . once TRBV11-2 TGTGCCAGCGGCCTAGATCCTAATTCACCCTTCCACTTT CASGLDPNSPFHF
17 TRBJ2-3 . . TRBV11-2 TGTGCCAGCAGCTTAGGGGTGCTAAAGTACACGTCAGATACGCAGTATTTT CASSLGVLKYTSDTQYF
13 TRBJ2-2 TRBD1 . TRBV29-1 TGCAGCTCTCGGACAGGGGAGACCGGGGAGATGTTTTTC CSSRTGETGEMFF
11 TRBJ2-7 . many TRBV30 TGTGCCTGGAGTGTCAGCTACGAGCAGTACTTC CAWSVSYEQYF
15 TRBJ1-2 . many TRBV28 TGTGCCAGCAGTTTAATTGGGCTTCAGGACTATGGCTACACCTTC CASSLIGLQDYGYTF
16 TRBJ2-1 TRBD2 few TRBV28 TGTGCCAGCAGACGCGCCGGGACTAGCGGGAGAAATGAGCAGTTCTTC CASRRAGTSGRNEQFF
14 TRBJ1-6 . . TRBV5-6 TGTGCCAGCAGCTGGGGGATAGAGGTTTCACCTCTCCACTTT CASSWGIEVSPLHF
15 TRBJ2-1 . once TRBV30 TGTGCCTGGAGTGTAGGTAGGGCTGCCAACGATGAGCAGTTCTTC CAWSVGRAANDEQFF
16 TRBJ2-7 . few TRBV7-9 TGTGCCAGCAGCTTAGTAAGGACTACAAAGTCCTACGAGCAGTACTTC CASSLVRTTKSYEQYF
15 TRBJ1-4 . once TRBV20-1 TGCAGTGCATTGGGTGGCGCAGGGTTTAATGAAAAACTGTTTTTT CSALGGAGFNEKLFF
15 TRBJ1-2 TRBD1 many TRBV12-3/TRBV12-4 TGTGCCAGCAGTAATAGGGGGCGGGAGGACTATGGCTACACCTTC CASSNRGREDYGYTF
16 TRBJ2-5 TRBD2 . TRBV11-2 TGTGCCAGCAGCTGCTCCCGTGGTAGCGGGGGAGAGACCCAGTGCTTC CASSCSRGSGGETQCF
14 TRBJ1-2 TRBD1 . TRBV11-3 TGTGCCAGCAGCCCACAAACAGGGGGCTATGGCTACACCTTC CASSPQTGGYGYTF
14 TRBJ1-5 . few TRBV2 TGTGCCAGCCATCCGGAAAGTAGCAATCAGCCCCAGCATTTT CASHPESSNQPQHF
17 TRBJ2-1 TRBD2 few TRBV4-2 TGTGCCGGCAGCCAAGATTCCCTAGCGGGAACGTACAATGAGCAGTTCTTC CAGSQDSLAGTYNEQFF
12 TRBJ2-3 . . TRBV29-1 TGCAGCCTGGCAGTGGAGGCAGATACGCAGTATTTT CSLAVEADTQYF
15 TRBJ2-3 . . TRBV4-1 TGCGCCAGCGGCCCTCGCGACAAGGGGCAAGATACGCAGTATTTT CASGPRDKGQDTQYF
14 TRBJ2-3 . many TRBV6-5 TGTGCCAGCCGGGGAGGGGGGCGCGCAGATACGCAGTATTTT CASRGGGRADTQYF
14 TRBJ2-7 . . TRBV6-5 TGTGCCAGCAGTTACACGATAGGGGCCTACGAGCAATACTTC CASSYTIGAYEQYF
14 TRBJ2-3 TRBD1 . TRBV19 TGTGCCAGTAGGCAACAGGGGGACTCAGATACGCAGTATTTT CASRQQGDSDTQYF
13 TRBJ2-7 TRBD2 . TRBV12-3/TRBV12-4 TGTGCCTGCAGCTTCGGGGAGGGCGACGAGCAGTACTTC CACSFGEGDEQYF
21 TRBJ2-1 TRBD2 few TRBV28 TGTGCCAGCAGTCTCCGTCCCGGGACTAGCGGGAGCTCCTTTTTCTACAATGAGCAGTTCTTC CASSLRPGTSGSSFFYNEQFF
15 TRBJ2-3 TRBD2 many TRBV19 TGTGCCAGTTCTCGGGGTAGCGGGAGCACAGATACGCAGTATTTT CASSRGSGSTDTQYF
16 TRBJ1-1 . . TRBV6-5 TGTGCCAGCATTATAAGGCCGGGACATCCGAACACTGTAGCTTTCTTT CASIIRPGHPNTVAFF
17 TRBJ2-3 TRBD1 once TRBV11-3 TGTGCCAGTAGCTCTTGGTCCCTTGACAGGGGCACAGGTACACAGTATTTT CASSSWSLDRGTGTQYF
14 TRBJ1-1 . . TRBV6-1 TGTGCCAGTAGTGAAGCCAGGTGGGACACTGAAGCTTTCTTT CASSEARWDTEAFF
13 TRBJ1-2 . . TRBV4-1 TGCGCCAGCAGCCGAGAGTCCACGGCAGGCTATACCTTC CASSRESTAGYTF